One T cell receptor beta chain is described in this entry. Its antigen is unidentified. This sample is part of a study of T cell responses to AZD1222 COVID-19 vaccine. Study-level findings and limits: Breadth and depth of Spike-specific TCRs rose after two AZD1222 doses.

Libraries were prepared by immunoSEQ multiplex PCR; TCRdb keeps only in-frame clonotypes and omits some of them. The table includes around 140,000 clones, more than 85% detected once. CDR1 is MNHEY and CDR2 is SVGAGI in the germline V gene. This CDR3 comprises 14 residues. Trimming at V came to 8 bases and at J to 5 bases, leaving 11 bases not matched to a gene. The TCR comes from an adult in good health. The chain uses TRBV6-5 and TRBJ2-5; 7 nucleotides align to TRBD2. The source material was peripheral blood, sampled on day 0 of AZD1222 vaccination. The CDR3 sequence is CASALDLGGETQYF. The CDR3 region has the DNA TGTGCCAGCGCTCTCGACCTGGGGGGGGAGACCCAGTACTTC.